Given below is one T cell receptor beta chain in context. Its antigen has not been determined. Base-call qualities are not available, and no considerably larger clone is one nucleotide away. V gives up 3 bases and J gives up 11 bases, and the segment between their germline ends measures 11 bases. CDR1 KGHSH and CDR2 LQKENI are derived from the germline V gene. The CDR3 runs 13 amino acids, cysteine and phenylalanine included. CDR3 DNA only is kept here, 39 bases in frame from base 1. The sample belongs to a study of T cells in Graves' hyperthyroidism and ophthalmopathy (dated by TCRdb to about 2019). Describing the broader study: Peripheral blood was collected at initial diagnosis, before any treatment. A discovery cohort of approximately 100 patients, approximately 44 with Graves' ophthalmopathy and fewer than 65 with stable Graves' hyperthyroidism, was used to find distinguishing TCR V-J signatures. Whether ophthalmopathy could be predicted prospectively was tested in an independent validation cohort made up of roughly 19 hyperthyroidism patients plus 17 patients who later progressed to ophthalmopathy. For training and testing, the roughly 97 patients in the discovery cohort were randomly divided in a 7:3 ratio. The study also compared thyroid tissue and blood T-cell repertoires from five or six Graves' hyperthyroidism patients. Once sampling was done, hyperthyroidism patients were given methimazole at a starting dose of 30 mg daily, whereas ophthalmopathy patients were given high-dose intravenous methylprednisolone. TCR Vbeta CDR3 sequencing of 135 peripheral blood samples (43 ophthalmopathy, over 70 hyperthyroidism and some 17 progressor patients) is reported in the paper.

Broader findings and caveats from the paper: A model built on a 13 V-J signature distinguished ophthalmopathy from stable hyperthyroidism, reaching about 88% sensitivity and 81% to 83% specificity in cross-validation and 80%/75% in testing. In validation, the model predicted progression to ophthalmopathy a median of 6.5 months before onset, with roughly 68% sensitivity and 72.22% specificity. Sample size was not statistically predetermined, and blinding of investigators to group allocation was not performed. Most expanded thyroid clonotypes (frequency above 0.001) were also detected in blood, suggesting blood repertoires may reflect thyroid immune responses.

The TCR beta CDR3 regions were amplified from RNA transcripts. The TCR CDR3 was subjected to a first round of RT-PCR using the HTBI primer set and the Qiagen OneStep RT-PCR kit. The libraries were constructed in a second round of multiplex PCR and then size-selected and purified. The libraries were sequenced on an Illumina HiSeq2000 using paired-end 100 bp reads. The authors processed their data as follows. SOAPnuke was used to process the raw data, throwing out any read that contained adapters or uncalled bases, had a mean Phred below 15, or lacked an exact constant-primer or identifier match. High-quality paired reads were merged with COPE v1.2.5, and unique nucleotide sequences were defined as clonotypes. MiTCR v1.1 was used to align clonotypes to the IMGT TRBV, TRBD and TRBJ reference segments. Only V-J combinations with frequency above 0.0001, covering 99.2% of repertoires, were analysed. A TCS score was defined as the ratio of F50 (clonal expansion) to E x V (chaos), with BLOSUM62-based TCRdist applied between CDR3 peptides within each V-J. Welch's t-statistics and random forest reduced roughly 540 V-J features to roughly 13, which were used in a naive Bayes classifier (R e1071). TCRdb reran the public reads through fastp at Q25 and MiXCR, keeping productive beta chains. Rows merge per CDR3 protein into single entries with the most common DNA and genes. The V and J calls were not made by the authors but by TCRdb's processing. The sample table lists roughly 380,000 distinct CDR3 sequences, about 13% of them with a count of one. Jointly, the top ten make up around 21% of the sample.

Hyperthyroidism patients were newly diagnosed, with disease duration under 2 months, and aged 18 to 65 years. Any patient with an uncontrolled infection, another autoimmune disease, pregnancy or lactation was excluded. Diagnoses relied on clinical symptoms, serum thyroxine and TRAb, thyroid ultrasound and orbital computed tomography. For progressor patients, blood was drawn at the first diagnosis of hyperthyroidism, before any ophthalmopathy symptoms had appeared. PBMCs were separated from roughly 9.6 ml of fresh peripheral blood using Ficoll-Paque density gradient centrifugation. Patients classed as progressors first received a Graves' hyperthyroidism diagnosis and then went on to develop ophthalmopathy during follow-up. Trizol reagent was used to extract total RNA, and RNA quality was then checked on an Agilent 2100 Bioanalyzer.

The chain is assembled from TRBV18 and TRBJ1-6; too little of a D gene remains to name it. The sample was blood. The sequence came from a man between 25 and 39 years old with Graves' hyperthyroidism that later progressed to Graves' ophthalmopathy. The CDR3 region: CASSPTENPPLHF. Here is the DNA: TGTGCCAGCTCACCTACAGAAAACCCACCCCTCCACTTT.